A selection of T cell receptor beta chains follows, all from one sample in a study of T-cell memory formation after mild COVID-19. TCRdb called the 5' RACE reads again in MiXCR, with one record for every CDR3 protein. The sample consists of about 240,000 distinct CDR3 sequences, roughly 10% of them appearing once. Sequenced sample: PBMCs or a T cell subset sorted from them (not recorded which). Source of these receptors: a man aged 18 to 30 who had mild COVID-19 (a few samples of this study predate the infection). Cell type and time point are not known. The CDR3 runs from the conserved cysteine through the conserved F or W. D genes are given only for firm matches. Expanded clones get a size class; other rows say once, few or many, or leave the size out.

J,size,V,D,DNA,CDR3
TRBJ2-1,many,TRBV7-6,TRBD2,TGTGCCAGCAGCTTAGGACTAGCGGACAACAATGAGCAGTTCTTC,CASSLGLADNNEQFF
TRBJ2-5,few,TRBV5-1,TRBD1,TGCGCCAGCATCGTACGCAGGGGGCGAGAGACCCAGTACTTC,CASIVRRGRETQYF
TRBJ2-6,many,TRBV24-1,NA,TGTGCCACCAGTGGGGCTGGGGCCAACGTCCTGACTTTC,CATSGAGANVLTF
TRBJ2-5,many,TRBV5-1,NA,TGCGCCAGCAGCTTGACTCAGTGGCGGGGAGCAGAAGAGACCCAGTACTTC,CASSLTQWRGAEETQYF
TRBJ2-4,NA,TRBV4-1,TRBD1,TGCGCCAGCAGCCAAGGTTTTGGGACAGAACAAAACATTCAGTACTTC,CASSQGFGTEQNIQYF
TRBJ2-5,NA,TRBV9,TRBD1,TGTGCCAGCAGCACCCGGGACAGGGGCGGAGAGACCCAGTACTTC,CASSTRDRGGETQYF
TRBJ1-5,NA,TRBV20-1,NA,TGCAGTGCTTCCCCGGACGGGAATCAGCCCCAGCATTTT,CSASPDGNQPQHF
TRBJ2-6,many,TRBV20-1,NA,TGCAGTGCTAAGGGCACTGGGGCCAACGTCCTGACTTTC,CSAKGTGANVLTF
TRBJ1-6,NA,TRBV3-1,NA,TGTGCCAGCAGCGACCCCGGCGGGTATTCACCCCTCCACTTT,CASSDPGGYSPLHF
TRBJ2-5,NA,TRBV20-1,NA,TGCAGTGCTATTTTTGAGACCCAGTACTTC,CSAIFETQYF
TRBJ2-3,many,TRBV7-2,TRBD2,TGTGCCAGCAGCTTTGTAGCGGGGGGGCGGGGAGATACGCAGTATTTT,CASSFVAGGRGDTQYF
TRBJ2-1,few,TRBV5-1,NA,TGCGCCAGCAGCACCGCCGGGACAATCGATGAGCAGTTCTTC,CASSTAGTIDEQFF
TRBJ2-3,few,TRBV7-2,TRBD2,TGTGCCAGCAGCTGGAAGCGGGGGGGCATATCAGATACGCAGTATTTT,CASSWKRGGISDTQYF
TRBJ1-2,many,TRBV20-1,NA,TGCAGTGCTAGAGGTGGGCGAGTAGACGGCTACACCTTC,CSARGGRVDGYTF
TRBJ1-1,NA,TRBV6-5,NA,TGTGCCAGCAGTTACGGGGGCGCCTACACTGAAGCTTTCTTT,CASSYGGAYTEAFF
TRBJ2-4,many,TRBV20-1,NA,TGCAGTGCTAGCAGACAGGCCCCCATTCAGTACTTC,CSASRQAPIQYF
TRBJ1-1,NA,TRBV24-1,NA,TGTGCCACCAGTGATTTGCGAGGCCGGTCGGAAAACACTGAAGCTTTCTTT,CATSDLRGRSENTEAFF
TRBJ2-2,NA,TRBV12-3/TRBV12-4,TRBD2,TGTGCCAGCTGCCGAGCGGGGGCGGGAACCGGGGAGCTGTTTTTT,CASCRAGAGTGELFF
TRBJ2-2,many,TRBV4-3,TRBD2,TGCGCCAGCAGCCAAGAAGGGGTTAGCGGGGGAGCCGGGGAGCTGTTTTTT,CASSQEGVSGGAGELFF
TRBJ1-6,NA,TRBV9,TRBD1,TGTGCCAGCAGCGACGGACAGGGGTATTCACCCCTCCACTTT,CASSDGQGYSPLHF
TRBJ2-2,NA,TRBV5-1,NA,TGCGCCAGCAGCCCTGACAGATCGAACACCGGGGAGCTGTTTTTT,CASSPDRSNTGELFF
TRBJ1-1,few,TRBV5-1,NA,TGCGCCAGCAGCTTGACAGTCGCTGCGAGAGCTTTCTTT,CASSLTVAARAFF
TRBJ1-1,few,TRBV20-1,NA,TGCAGTGCTAGAGATATCAGGATGAACACTGAAGCTTTCTTT,CSARDIRMNTEAFF
TRBJ1-2,few,TRBV5-1,NA,TGCGCCAGCAGCTTGGGGGGAGACGGAAGCTATGGCTACACCTTC,CASSLGGDGSYGYTF
TRBJ1-5,NA,TRBV4-2,NA,TGTGCCAGCAGCTCTCAACGCAATCAGCCCCAGCATTTT,CASSSQRNQPQHF
TRBJ2-7,few,TRBV7-9,TRBD1,TGTGCCAGCAGCCGACAGGGGTTGAGGGACGAGCAGTACTTC,CASSRQGLRDEQYF
TRBJ2-3,many,TRBV11-2,NA,TGTGCCAGCAGGTATACGGGCAGGACCAGCACAGATACGCAGTATTTT,CASRYTGRTSTDTQYF
TRBJ1-5,NA,TRBV29-1,TRBD1,TGCAGCATCCGAACAGGGGGCGGCAATCAGCCCCAGCATTTT,CSIRTGGGNQPQHF
TRBJ2-5,few,TRBV5-1,NA,TGCGCCAGCAGCTTGGCGGATGGGGGCCATGACCAAGAGACCCAGTACTTC,CASSLADGGHDQETQYF
TRBJ1-3,NA,TRBV4-3,NA,TGCGCCAGCAGCCAAGAAGTGACGTACTATGGAAACACCATATATTTT,CASSQEVTYYGNTIYF
TRBJ2-1,NA,TRBV7-2,TRBD2,TGTGCCAGCATATCGACTAGCGGGGGCTGGTACAATGAGCAGTTCTTC,CASISTSGGWYNEQFF
TRBJ2-5,NA,TRBV5-5,TRBD1,TGTGCCAGCAGCTTGTCGGCGATCGACAGGGGGCTGGAGACCCAGTACTTC,CASSLSAIDRGLETQYF
TRBJ2-3,many,TRBV5-1,NA,TGCGCCAGCAGCCTCGAGCGCACCAGCACAGATACGCAGTATTTT,CASSLERTSTDTQYF
TRBJ2-1,NA,TRBV2,NA,TGTGCCAGCAATAGGGTTAGCTCCTACAATGAGCAGTTCTTC,CASNRVSSYNEQFF
TRBJ1-6,NA,TRBV12-3/TRBV12-4,NA,TGTGCCAGCAGTTTGGGGGTTACGCGGGCACCCCTCCACTTT,CASSLGVTRAPLHF
TRBJ2-1,many,TRBV27,NA,TGTGCCAGCAGTTTTCTCGGGGCTGGGGATGAGCAGTTCTTC,CASSFLGAGDEQFF
TRBJ2-3,NA,TRBV7-9,NA,TGTGCCAGCAGCGTAACATTCCGGGACTCGTCTACGCAGTATTTT,CASSVTFRDSSTQYF
TRBJ2-3,many,TRBV5-1,NA,TGCGCCAGCAGCTTGAGTTCTAGCACAGATACGCAGTATTTT,CASSLSSSTDTQYF
TRBJ1-1,NA,TRBV5-1,NA,TGCGCCAGCAGCTTGATGGGGGCTGAAGCTTTCTTT,CASSLMGAEAFF
TRBJ2-3,NA,TRBV10-3,TRBD2,TGTGCCATACGCGGGGGGCTCACAGATACGCAGTATTTT,CAIRGGLTDTQYF
TRBJ2-5,NA,TRBV2,NA,TGTGCCAGCAGTCCCAGGACCTACCAAGAGACCCAGTACTTC,CASSPRTYQETQYF
TRBJ2-1,many,TRBV29-1,NA,TGCAGCGTTGAAGAAATGCTTGTAGGGCCTGAGCAGTTCTTC,CSVEEMLVGPEQFF
TRBJ1-4,NA,TRBV7-2,NA,TGTGCCAGCAGCTTAAATAGTCTGGCCCTTAATGAAAAACTGTTTTTT,CASSLNSLALNEKLFF
TRBJ2-7,many,TRBV7-8,TRBD1,TGTGCCAGCAGCGCGGGGGGGACAGGGGGCTTTTACGAGCAGTACTTC,CASSAGGTGGFYEQYF
TRBJ2-7,NA,TRBV7-8,NA,TGTGCCAGCAGCTCTCCCCACGAGCAGTACTTC,CASSSPHEQYF
TRBJ1-6,NA,TRBV12-3/TRBV12-4,NA,TGTGCCAGCAGTTTTGAATCCTATAATTCACCCCTCCACTTT,CASSFESYNSPLHF
TRBJ1-1,NA,TRBV20-1,NA,TGCAGTGCTGACGCTAGCAGGGCGATGAACACTGAAGCTTTCTTT,CSADASRAMNTEAFF
TRBJ2-5,few,TRBV2,NA,TGTGCCAGCAGCCCCCGGACGGGACCCGGGGCCCAGTACTTC,CASSPRTGPGAQYF
TRBJ1-2,NA,TRBV5-5,NA,TGTGCCAGCAGCTACACACCATCCCAGTTATATGGCTACACCTTC,CASSYTPSQLYGYTF
TRBJ2-3,few,TRBV2,NA,TGTGCCAGCAGGCAAGAAGCAGATACGCAGTATTTT,CASRQEADTQYF